A selection of T cell receptor beta chains follows, all from one sample in a study of blood T cell repertoires in COVID-19. Some clones are missing from TCRdb's copy, which holds only in-frame ones; the method was immunoSEQ multiplex PCR. The sample yields a few hundred thousand clones, approximately 81% seen once. Sequenced sample: PBMCs or T cells enriched from blood (not recorded which). The receptors stem from a woman aged 50 to 65 who had been exposed to COVID-19. Both conserved end residues are part of each CDR3. D genes are given only for firm matches. A clone size is listed for some rows: how often the clone was seen (once, few, many), or a class if it is expanded.

.	.	TRBJ1-2	TRBV30	CAWSFPRVKSGYTF	TGTGCCTGGAGTTTCCCCAGGGTGAAGAGCGGCTACACCTTC
.	.	TRBJ2-5	TRBV2	CASSDEYGLQETQYF	TGTGCCAGCAGTGATGAATATGGGCTACAAGAGACCCAGTACTTC
.	few	TRBJ2-1	TRBV3-1/TRBV3-2	CASSQGLMGGNEQFF	TGTGCCAGCAGCCAGGGGCTTATGGGGGGCAATGAGCAGTTCTTC
.	.	TRBJ2-2	TRBV7-5	CVPRGIYANTGELFF	TGTGTCCCAAGGGGGATCTACGCGAACACCGGGGAGCTGTTTTTT
.	.	TRBJ1-6	TRBV7-6	CASSRETPANSPLHF	TGTGCCAGCAGCAGAGAGACACCGGCCAATTCACCCCTCCACTTT
.	once	TRBJ1-3	TRBV6-5	CASSYQGPSSGNTIYF	TGTGCCAGCAGTTATCAGGGTCCCTCCTCTGGAAACACCATATATTTT
.	.	TRBJ1-1	TRBV19	CASLARGGMNTEAFF	TGTGCCAGTTTGGCCCGAGGAGGAATGAACACTGAAGCTTTCTTT
.	once	TRBJ1-2	TRBV5-6	CASSLQGRNYGYTF	TGTGCCAGCAGCTTACAGGGACGTAACTATGGCTACACCTTC
.	.	TRBJ1-2	TRBV5-5	CASSGQQGTLGYTF	TGTGCCAGCAGCGGCCAACAGGGTACTCTTGGCTACACCTTC
.	.	TRBJ1-2	TRBV5-1	CASSFSFGAGGYGYTF	TGCGCCAGCAGCTTTTCTTTCGGGGCGGGGGGCTATGGCTACACCTTC
TRBD1	.	TRBJ1-5	TRBV2	CASRQGQGESQPQHF	TGTGCCAGCAGACAGGGACAGGGAGAAAGTCAGCCCCAGCATTTT
.	.	TRBJ1-4	TRBV4-2	CASSTGNEKLFF	TGTGCCAGCAGCACAGGAAATGAAAAACTGTTTTTT
TRBD1	.	TRBJ2-1	TRBV24-1	CATSGDRTYNEQFF	TGTGCCACCAGTGGGGACAGAACCTACAATGAGCAGTTCTTC
TRBD1	.	TRBJ2-3	TRBV11-1	CASSLGQASDTQYF	TGTGCCAGCAGCCTGGGACAGGCATCAGATACGCAGTATTTT
TRBD1	.	TRBJ1-4	TRBV13	CASSLTGEDEKLFF	TGTGCCAGCAGCTTGACAGGGGAGGATGAAAAACTGTTTTTT